The rows below give T cell receptor beta chains drawn from one sample of a study of blood T cell repertoires in COVID-19. The repertoire was sequenced with immunoSEQ multiplex PCR; TCRdb's copy has only in-frame clones and lacks some. There are around 70,000 clones in the sample; approximately 80% occur only once, and 4% to 5.5% lies in the top ten. The sequenced sample was peripheral blood. Receptors originate from a woman older than 75 with active or convalescent COVID-19. Both conserved end residues are part of each CDR3. D genes are given only for firm matches. Clone size is stated in some rows and not others, as once, few, many or a class when expanded.

v_gene	abundance	j_gene	d_gene	CDR3aa	CDR3nt
TRBV4-3	.	TRBJ2-3	TRBD2	CASSRLLTSGTDTQYF	TGCGCCAGCAGCCGATTACTGACTAGCGGCACAGATACGCAGTATTTT
TRBV6-2/TRBV6-3	.	TRBJ2-7	TRBD2	CASSRDGGSYYEQYF	TGTGCCAGCAGTCGGGACGGGGGGAGTTACTACGAGCAGTACTTC
TRBV29-1	.	TRBJ2-7	.	CSVGDTGPGPYEQYF	TGCAGCGTGGGGGATACAGGGCCAGGTCCCTACGAGCAGTACTTC
TRBV18	.	TRBJ1-2	TRBD1	CASSPPPTGGDFNYGYTF	TGTGCCAGCTCACCACCACCGACAGGGGGAGATTTTAACTATGGCTACACCTTC
TRBV7-6	.	TRBJ2-5	TRBD2	CASSSGLAGGETQYF	TGTGCCAGCAGCTCGGGACTAGCGGGGGGAGAGACCCAGTACTTC
TRBV25-1	.	TRBJ2-2	TRBD2	CASSGTSGDTGELFF	TGTGCCAGCAGCGGGACTAGCGGCGACACCGGGGAGCTGTTTTTT
TRBV18	.	TRBJ1-1	TRBD1	CASSPWTGRGSTEAFF	TGTGCCAGCTCACCATGGACAGGGCGTGGCAGCACTGAAGCTTTCTTT
TRBV29-1	.	TRBJ2-7	TRBD1	CSVEGTGTAYEQYF	TGCAGCGTTGAGGGGACAGGAACGGCCTACGAGCAGTACTTC
TRBV27	.	TRBJ2-1	TRBD2	CASSLAGGYNEQFF	TGTGCCAGCAGTTTAGCGGGAGGTTACAATGAGCAGTTCTTC
TRBV24-1	few	TRBJ2-1	TRBD1	CATSDLTGGLGNEQFF	TGTGCCACCAGTGACCTTACAGGGGGCTTGGGCAATGAGCAGTTCTTC
TRBV7-3	.	TRBJ2-5	.	CASSLQGYSGETQYF	TGTGCCAGCAGCTTACAGGGCTATTCGGGAGAGACCCAGTACTTC
TRBV7-6	.	TRBJ2-1	TRBD2	CASSLAPGGSSYNEQFF	TGTGCCAGCAGCTTAGCGCCCGGGGGGAGCTCCTACAATGAGCAGTTCTTC
TRBV11-3	.	TRBJ2-1	.	CASSPYGSGGTPEQFF	TGTGCCAGCAGCCCGTACGGTAGCGGCGGGACTCCTGAGCAGTTCTTC
TRBV28	.	TRBJ1-5	TRBD1	CASSPDRVRQPQHF	TGTGCCAGCAGTCCGGACAGGGTCCGACAGCCCCAGCATTTT
TRBV6-2/TRBV6-3	.	TRBJ2-7	TRBD2	CASSSGLAGLHEQYF	TGTGCCAGCAGCTCGGGACTAGCGGGACTGCACGAGCAGTACTTC
TRBV6-6	.	TRBJ1-4	.	CASSRDFEKLFF	TGTGCCAGCAGCCGGGATTTCGAAAAACTGTTTTTT
TRBV7-9	.	TRBJ2-1	.	CASSLVSGWQFF	TGTGCCAGCAGCTTAGTGTCCGGGTGGCAGTTCTTC
TRBV28	.	TRBJ2-7	TRBD1	CASSLPGQGDYEQYF	TGTGCCAGCAGTTTACCGGGACAGGGGGACTACGAGCAGTACTTC